The source of this T cell receptor (beta chain) is a study of cytomegalovirus exposure and HLA in healthy donors. Study-level background: In an early release, HLA-typed donors contributed about 80 million unique TCR sequences.

Trimming left V 2 bases short and J 5 bases short, with 13 bases between. This CDR3 has 14 residues. Germline V gene data show CDR1 as MDHEN and CDR2 as SYDVKM. The PCR ran on 60 Vbeta and 13 Jbeta primers. Clones were read by immunoSEQ multiplex PCR, and TCRdb kept only the in-frame ones, dropping some. Altogether around 100,000 clones are present, around three quarters being singletons, with the ten largest covering approximately 5.3%. The study sampled nominally healthy donors, though unrecorded immune exposures were likely. Sequencing was done on a sample of PBMCs. The clonotype originates from a woman between 18 and 29 years old in good health and CMV-seropositive. The V call is TRBV28, the J call TRBJ2-7; the D gene is possibly TRBD2 (6 bases). The CDR3 DNA reads TGTGCCAGCAGTTTACGAGGACTAACAGACGAGCAGTACTTC. Translation: CASSLRGLTDEQYF.